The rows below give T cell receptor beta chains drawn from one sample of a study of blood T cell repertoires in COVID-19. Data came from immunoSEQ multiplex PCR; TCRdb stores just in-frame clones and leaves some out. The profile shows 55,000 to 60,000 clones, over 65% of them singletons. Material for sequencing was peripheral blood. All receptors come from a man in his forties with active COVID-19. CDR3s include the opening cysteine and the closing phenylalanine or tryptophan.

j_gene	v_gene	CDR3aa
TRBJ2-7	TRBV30	CAWGRDRNEQYF
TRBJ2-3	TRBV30	CAWGPLSGRFTDTQYF
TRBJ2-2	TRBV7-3	CASSLNPTRGTGELFF
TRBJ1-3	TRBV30	CAWSHPGGSTIYF
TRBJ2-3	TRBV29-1	CSVTTSDPDTQYF
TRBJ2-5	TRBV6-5	CASRVTSGVQETQYF
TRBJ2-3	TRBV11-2	CATSREGLLTDTQYF
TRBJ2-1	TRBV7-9	CASSPRIFGGARQYNEQFF
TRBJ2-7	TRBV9	CASSAGGTGEYEQYF
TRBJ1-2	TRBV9	CASSTPRVGTGVYGYTF
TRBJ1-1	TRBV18	CASSQSRDSNTEAFF
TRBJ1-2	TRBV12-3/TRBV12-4	CASSPRTGWSGTF
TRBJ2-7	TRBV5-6	CASSSPGWNFEQYF
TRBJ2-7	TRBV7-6	CASSPGPGQGTNEQYF
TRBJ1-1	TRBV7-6	CASSSQLGGNTEAFF
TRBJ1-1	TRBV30	CAWIQGYQAFF
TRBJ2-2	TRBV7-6	CASSLGGNTGELFF
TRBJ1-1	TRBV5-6	CASSYPGQGASEAFF
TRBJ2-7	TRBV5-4	CASSSSYEQYF
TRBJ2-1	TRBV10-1	CASSESSGSQEQFF
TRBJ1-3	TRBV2	CASSENPLASTIYF
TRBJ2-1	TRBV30	CAWSVQGYNEQFF
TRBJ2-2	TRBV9	CASSVANGFGELFF
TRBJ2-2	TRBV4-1	CASSPRGSGELFF
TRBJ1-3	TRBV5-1	CASSQRPGASSGNTIYF
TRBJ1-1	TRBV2	CASSDSGAMNTEAFF